The next 21 T cell receptor beta chains were all read from a single sample in a study of shared clonotypes between healthy human individuals. The protocol was immunoSEQ multiplex PCR, while the TCRdb copy is restricted to in-frame clones and leaves out a portion. The sample records about a million clones, approximately 80% being singletons. Sequencing was performed on memory CD4+ T cells from PBMCs. Subset specified: CD45RA-negative fraction. These receptors all come from a man in his late teens or twenties in good health. Some clones in this sample may be carry-over from other donors' samples.

The chain is built from TRBV25-1 and TRBJ1-6; 10 nucleotides line up with TRBD1. V was clipped by 8 bases and J by 5 bases; unmatched bases: 0. The CDR3 length is 13 residues. CDR1 and CDR2 from the germline V gene are MGHDK and SYGVNS. CDR3 sequence (DNA): TGTGCCAGCGGACAGGGGGATAATTCACCCCTCCACTTT. As protein: CASGQGDNSPLHF.

The J gene is TRBJ2-1, the V gene TRBV2, with D possibly called TRBD1 or TRBD2 (5 bases each). CDR3 length: 15 residues. CDR1 is SNHLY, CDR2 FYNNEI, per germline. Trimming cost V 7 bases and J 3 bases, with 16 bases left between them. The CDR3 bases are TGTGCCAGCATAAAGGGACCACACCACTACAATGAGCAGTTCTTC. This gives the protein CASIKGPHHYNEQFF.

This clone appeared many times. The chain combines TRBV19 with TRBJ2-7; TRBD2 might be the D (6 bases). V lost 6 bases and J lost 0, with 15 bases in between. The CDR3 spans 15 residues. Germline CDR1 and CDR2: LNHDA and SQIVND (reference sequence). As DNA, the CDR3 is TGTGCCAGTAGCTTGACTAGTAGTGGCTCCTACGAGCAGTACTTC. Protein sequence: CASSLTSSGSYEQYF.

This chain links TRBV30 with TRBJ2-3; 9 bases line up with TRBD2. The CDR3 runs to 15 residues. The V gene end was trimmed by 2 bases and the J gene end by 4 bases; junction bases not matched to a gene: 7. The germline V gene encodes CDR1 GTSNPN and CDR2 SVGIG (reference sequence). CDR3 protein: CAWSPGLAGSDTQYF. The CDR3 coding sequence is TGTGCCTGGAGTCCGGGACTAGCAGGCTCAGATACGCAGTATTTT.

The chain joins TRBV28 to TRBJ1-2; 7 bases align to TRBD1. The V and J ends lost 5 bases and 2 bases, in that order; junction bases with no gene match: 8. Germline CDR1 reads MDHEN; CDR2 reads SYDVKM. The CDR3 has 15 amino acids. The chain's CDR3 is CASSPGTESNYGYTF. In nucleotides, the CDR3 is TGTGCCAGCAGTCCCGGGACAGAGTCAAACTATGGCTACACCTTC.

The J gene is TRBJ2-2, the V gene TRBV7-3; D is uncertain. Deletions cut 5 bases from V and 1 base from J, with 5 bases between. From germline, CDR1 is SGHTA and CDR2 FQGTGA. This CDR3 is built from 13 residues. The CDR3 bases are TGTGCCAGCAGCACCCGGAACACCGGGGAGCTGTTTTTT. Amino acids: CASSTRNTGELFF.

This clone was seen once. The chain is built from TRBV11-1 and TRBJ1-5; TRBD1 matches 10 bases. CDR1 and CDR2 (germline): SGHAT, FQDESV (reference sequence). The CDR3 runs 14 residues. Trimming removed 5 bases from V and 6 bases from J; junction bases left unmatched: 4. The CDR3 bases are TGTGCCAGCAGCCTCGGGACAGGGGCTCAGCCCCAGCATTTT. Protein: CASSLGTGAQPQHF.

CDR3 sequence (DNA): TGTGCCAGCAGTTCGAGGCGAAACGAGGAGACCCAGTACTTC. This translates into CASSSRRNEETQYF. This chain links TRBV6-6 with TRBJ2-5; D is unresolved. V lost 4 bases, J lost 5 bases, and 14 bases lay in between. The CDR3 is 14 residues long. CDR1 and CDR2 (germline): MNHNY, SVGAGI (reference sequence).

This clone was seen a few times. This rearrangement joins TRBV19 to TRBJ1-2; D possibly corresponds to TRBD1 (5 bases). V lost 7 bases and J lost 7, with 16 bases in between. The germline V gene encodes CDR1 LNHDA and CDR2 SQIVND (reference sequence). This CDR3 spans 13 amino acids. The CDR3 DNA sequence: TGTGCCAGTACTCCGGGACCCCGGCGTGGCTACACCTTC. Translating gives CASTPGPRRGYTF.

This chain joins TRBV29-1 and TRBJ2-4; TRBD1 might be the D (5 bases). V was clipped by 2 bases and J by 1 base, with 12 bases between them. CDR3 length: 15 residues. Germline values: CDR1 SQVTM, CDR2 ANQGSEA. In nucleotides, the CDR3 is TGCAGCGTTGAAATACAGGTCCGGGCCAAAAACATTCAGTACTTC. Amino acid sequence: CSVEIQVRAKNIQYF.

The chain carries TRBV7-2 and TRBJ1-3; D not certain. The germline V and J ends were trimmed by 1 base and 2 bases, with 3 bases remaining between them. This CDR3 spans 13 amino acids. Per the germline V gene, CDR1 is SGHTA and CDR2 is FQGNSA. The CDR3 loop reads CASSLVAGNTIYF. CDR3 nucleotide sequence: TGTGCCAGCAGCTTAGTGGCTGGAAACACCATATATTTT.

Of note for this clone: A much larger clone differs by one base, so this may be a read error. CDR3 in amino acids: CASSLENTEAFF. Here the CDR3 DNA reads TGTGCCAGCAGCTTAGAAAACACTGAAGCTTTCTTT. The genes are TRBV7-9 and TRBJ1-1; D gene unclear. V was shortened by 1 base and J by 2 bases, with 2 bases between the two germline ends. Germline assignment: CDR1 SEHNR and CDR2 FQNEAQ (reference sequence). This CDR3 spans 12 amino acids.

A word on this clone: A read error may explain this, as a much larger clone is one base away. This rearrangement joins TRBV6-6 to TRBJ1-1; possible D gene TRBD1, 5 bases. Per the germline V gene, CDR1 is MNHNY and CDR2 is SVGAGI (reference sequence). CDR3 size: 13 residues. The CDR3 sequence: CTSSPTENTEAFF. The CDR3 DNA reads TGTACCAGCAGCCCGACAGAGAACACTGAAGCTTTCTTT.

The chain joins TRBV5-4 to TRBJ2-1; D is ambiguous. Germline assignment: CDR1 SGHNT and CDR2 YYREEE (reference sequence). The V end lost 1 base, the J end lost 8 bases, and 10 bases lay between the germline ends. CDR3 length: 13 residues. The CDR3, as DNA: TGTGCCAGCAGCTTGAGGCAGGTGGATGAGCAGTTCTTC. Translation: CASSLRQVDEQFF.

This chain joins TRBV7-2 and TRBJ2-7; no clear D. CDR1 and CDR2 from the germline V gene are SGHTA and FQGNSA. Trimming pared 5 bases from V and 0 bases from J, leaving 11 bases between. The CDR3 has 14 residues. CDR3 nucleotides: TGTGCCAGCAGCGTCCATGTTAGCTCCTACGAGCAGTACTTC. It yields the protein CASSVHVSSYEQYF.

This clone was counted only a few times. The rearrangement uses TRBV5-4 and TRBJ2-1; 7 nucleotides line up with TRBD2. The J segment lost 8 bases and the V segment lost 3 bases, leaving 17 bases of the junction unmatched. Germline V gene sequence: CDR1 SGHNT, CDR2 YYREEE (reference sequence). This CDR3 has 17 amino acids. CDR3 amino acids: CASSSAPTSEWLDEQFF. The CDR3 nucleotides are TGTGCCAGCAGCTCGGCGCCTACTAGCGAATGGCTGGATGAGCAGTTCTTC.

The chain recombines TRBV28 with TRBJ1-2, with no clear D. The CDR3 spans 14 residues. V was clipped by 4 bases and J by 2 bases, with 11 bases between them. Germline V gives CDR1 MDHEN, CDR2 SYDVKM. CDR3 nucleotide sequence: TGTGCCAGCAGTTCCTACGGAGCGAACTATGGCTACACCTTC. Amino acids: CASSSYGANYGYTF.

The rearrangement links TRBV29-1 to TRBJ1-2, with 7 nucleotides matching TRBD1. The CDR3 is 13 amino acids. V was pared by 6 bases and J by 2 bases, with 6 bases of the junction left unmatched. CDR1 is SQVTM and CDR2 is ANQGSEA in the germline V gene. As DNA, the CDR3 is TGCAGCGTCCGAGAGGGGGCCAACTATGGCTACACCTTC. Residues: CSVREGANYGYTF.

For this clone: Other DNA sequences from this sample encode an identical CDR3 as well. DNA of the CDR3: TGTGCCAGCTCACCCGCCTGGGACACCGGGGAGCTGTTTTTT. Residues: CASSPAWDTGELFF. This chain uses TRBV18 with TRBJ2-2; D uncertain. In germline, CDR1 is KGHSH, CDR2 LQKENI. Deletions cut 3 bases from V and 3 bases from J, with 8 bases between. CDR3 length: 14 amino acids.

This clone was detected only once. V is TRBV6-6 and J is TRBJ2-2; D possibly corresponds to TRBD1 (6 bases). The CDR3 is 15 amino acids. The V and J ends lost 5 bases and 7 bases respectively, with 17 bases between them. The germline gives CDR1 MNHNY, CDR2 SVGAGI (reference sequence). CDR3 bases: TGTGCCAGCAGTGCAAGGATACAGGGTTTCGGGGAGCTGTTTTTT. Translated: CASSARIQGFGELFF.

The V and J genes are TRBV7-2 and TRBJ2-5, with 8 positions matching TRBD1. The CDR3 is 16 residues long. Looked up from germline, CDR1 is SGHTA and CDR2 is FQGNSA. J gave up 5 bases and V 4 bases, and 12 bases lay outside the gene matches. DNA for the CDR3: TGTGCCAGCAGCTCCCCAAGGGACAGGTTGCAGGAGACCCAGTACTTC. Its protein is CASSSPRDRLQETQYF. Full variable domain (remainder filled in from reference TRBV7-2 and TRBJ2-5): GAGVSQSPSNKVTEKGKDVELRCDPISGHTALYWYRQSLGQGLEFLIYFQGNSAPDKSGLPSDRFSAERTGGSVSTLTIQRTQQEDSAVYLCASSSPRDRLQETQYFGPGTRLLVL.